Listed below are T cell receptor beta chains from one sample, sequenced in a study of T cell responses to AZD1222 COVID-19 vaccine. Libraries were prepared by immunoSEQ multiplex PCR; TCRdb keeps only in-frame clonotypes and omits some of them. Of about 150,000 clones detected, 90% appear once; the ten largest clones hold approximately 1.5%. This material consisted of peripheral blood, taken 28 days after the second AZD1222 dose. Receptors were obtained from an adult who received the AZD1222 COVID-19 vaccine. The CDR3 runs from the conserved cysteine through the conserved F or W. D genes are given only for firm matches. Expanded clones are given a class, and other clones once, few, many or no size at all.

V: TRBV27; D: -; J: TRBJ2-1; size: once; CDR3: CASSPGVWEQFF; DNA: TGTGCCAGCAGTCCCGGGGTCTGGGAGCAGTTCTTC
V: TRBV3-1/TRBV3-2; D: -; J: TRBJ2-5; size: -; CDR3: CASSQISGSGTQYF; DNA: TGTGCCAGCAGCCAGATTAGCGGTTCGGGGACCCAGTACTTC
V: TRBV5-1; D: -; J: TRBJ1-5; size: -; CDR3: CASSLGQVGQPQHF; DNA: TGCGCCAGCAGCTTGGGGCAGGTGGGTCAGCCCCAGCATTTT
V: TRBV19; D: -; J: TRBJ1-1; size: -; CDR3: CASSIDPGTEAFF; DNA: TGTGCCAGTAGTATAGATCCGGGCACTGAAGCTTTCTTT
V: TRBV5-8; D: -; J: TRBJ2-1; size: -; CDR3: CASSLVFGRRNEQFF; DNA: TGTGCCAGCAGCTTGGTCTTCGGGAGACGGAATGAGCAGTTCTTC
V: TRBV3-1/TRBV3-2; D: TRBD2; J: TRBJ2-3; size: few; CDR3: CAAEDSSAGGPPPRDTQYF; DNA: TGTGCCGCAGAGGACTCCTCAGCGGGGGGCCCACCCCCTAGAGATACGCAGTATTTT
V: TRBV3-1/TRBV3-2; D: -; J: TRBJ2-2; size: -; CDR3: CASSQWANTGELFF; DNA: TGTGCCAGCAGCCAATGGGCGAACACCGGGGAGCTGTTTTTT
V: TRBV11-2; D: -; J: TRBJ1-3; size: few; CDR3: CASSLGSASGNTIYF; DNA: TGTGCCAGCAGCTTAGGGTCAGCGTCTGGAAACACCATATATTTT
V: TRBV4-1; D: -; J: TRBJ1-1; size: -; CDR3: CASSQEFPGPRRAFF; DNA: TGCGCCAGCAGCCAAGAATTCCCCGGGCCCAGAAGAGCTTTCTTT
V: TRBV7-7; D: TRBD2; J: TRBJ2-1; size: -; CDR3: CASSLTSFPRNEQFF; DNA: TGTGCTAGCAGCTTGACTAGCTTCCCTCGCAATGAGCAGTTCTTC
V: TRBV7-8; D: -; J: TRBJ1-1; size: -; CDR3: CASSSLTVNTEAFF; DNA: TGTGCCAGCAGCTCACTGACAGTGAACACTGAAGCTTTCTTT
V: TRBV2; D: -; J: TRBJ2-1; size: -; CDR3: CASSARDFKFF; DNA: TGTGCCAGCAGTGCGAGGGACTTCAAGTTCTTC
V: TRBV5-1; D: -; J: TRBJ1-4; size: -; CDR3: CASSPRGSTNEKLFF; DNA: TGCGCCAGCAGCCCGAGAGGATCAACTAATGAAAAACTGTTTTTT
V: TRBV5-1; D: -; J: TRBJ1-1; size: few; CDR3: CASGRDPTEAFF; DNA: TGCGCCAGCGGGAGGGACCCCACTGAAGCTTTCTTT
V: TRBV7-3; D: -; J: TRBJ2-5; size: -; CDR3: CASSQGGTETQYF; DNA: TGTGCCAGCAGCCAAGGAGGAACGGAGACCCAGTACTTC
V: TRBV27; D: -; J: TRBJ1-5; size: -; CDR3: CASSRATGTSANQPQHF; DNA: TGTGCCAGCAGCCGCGCTACAGGCACCTCGGCGAATCAGCCCCAGCATTTT
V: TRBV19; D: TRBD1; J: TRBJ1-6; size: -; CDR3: CASSSRTGASLHF; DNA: TGTGCCAGTAGTTCGCGGACAGGGGCCTCTCTCCACTTT
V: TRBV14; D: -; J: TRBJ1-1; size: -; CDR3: CASTLRKDTEAFF; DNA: TGTGCCAGCACGCTACGTAAGGACACTGAAGCTTTCTTT
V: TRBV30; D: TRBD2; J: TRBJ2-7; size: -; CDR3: CAWSVQTGGSYEQYF; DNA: TGTGCCTGGAGCGTACAGACGGGGGGGTCCTACGAGCAGTACTTC
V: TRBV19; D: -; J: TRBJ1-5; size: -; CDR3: CASSTDRKNQPQHF; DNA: TGTGCCAGTAGTACGGACAGAAAGAATCAGCCCCAGCATTTT
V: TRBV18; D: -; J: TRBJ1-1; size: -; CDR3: CASSELITEEAFF; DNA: TGTGCCAGCTCAGAATTGATAACGGAGGAAGCTTTCTTT
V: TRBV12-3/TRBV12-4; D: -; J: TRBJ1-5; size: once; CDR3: CASSPDSYQPQHF; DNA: TGTGCCAGCAGCCCCGACAGTTATCAGCCCCAGCATTTT
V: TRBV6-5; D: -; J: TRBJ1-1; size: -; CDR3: CASNPGGYGYTEAFF; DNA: TGTGCCAGCAACCCCGGAGGGTATGGGTACACTGAAGCTTTCTTT
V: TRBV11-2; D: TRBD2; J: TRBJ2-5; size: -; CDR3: CASSLKLADPQETQYF; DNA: TGTGCCAGCAGCTTGAAACTAGCGGACCCCCAAGAGACCCAGTACTTC
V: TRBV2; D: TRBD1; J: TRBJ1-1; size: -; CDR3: CASRGQGAVEAFF; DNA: TGTGCCAGCAGGGGACAGGGAGCCGTTGAAGCTTTCTTT
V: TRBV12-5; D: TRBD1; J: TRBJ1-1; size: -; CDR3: CASGQGQGSTEAFF; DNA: TGTGCTAGTGGCCAAGGACAGGGCAGTACTGAAGCTTTCTTT
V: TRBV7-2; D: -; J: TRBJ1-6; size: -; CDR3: CASSLGRTALHF; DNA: TGTGCCAGCAGCTTAGGCCGAACGGCTCTCCACTTT
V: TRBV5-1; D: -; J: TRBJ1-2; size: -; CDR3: CASREAGAYGYTF; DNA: TGCGCCAGCAGGGAAGCGGGGGCCTATGGCTACACCTTC
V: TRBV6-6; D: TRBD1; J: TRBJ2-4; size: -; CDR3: CASGPSGTDKNIQYF; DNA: TGTGCCAGCGGTCCTTCCGGGACAGACAAAAACATTCAGTACTTC
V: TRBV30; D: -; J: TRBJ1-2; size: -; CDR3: CAWSVPPYGYTF; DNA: TGTGCCTGGAGTGTACCACCCTATGGCTACACCTTC
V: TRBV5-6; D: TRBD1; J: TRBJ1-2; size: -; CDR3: CASSSDREADYGYTF; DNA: TGTGCCAGCAGCTCGGACAGGGAGGCGGACTATGGCTACACCTTC
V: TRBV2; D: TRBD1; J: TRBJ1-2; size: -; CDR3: CASSARQGDIPVYGYTF; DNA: TGTGCCAGCAGTGCCCGCCAGGGGGATATCCCTGTCTATGGCTACACCTTC
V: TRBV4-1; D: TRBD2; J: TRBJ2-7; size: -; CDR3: CASTYGLAGGGSYEQYF; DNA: TGCGCCAGCACCTACGGACTAGCGGGAGGCGGCTCCTACGAGCAGTACTTC
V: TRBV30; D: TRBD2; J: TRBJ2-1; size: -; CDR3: CAWSVRLAGVGQQFF; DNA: TGTGCCTGGAGTGTACGACTAGCGGGAGTGGGACAGCAGTTCTTC
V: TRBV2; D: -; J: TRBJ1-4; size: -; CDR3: CASSVLPSPEKLFF; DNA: TGTGCCAGCAGTGTACTCCCGTCACCGGAAAAACTGTTTTTT
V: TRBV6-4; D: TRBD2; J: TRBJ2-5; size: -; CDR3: CASSATSGGQETQYF; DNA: TGTGCCAGCAGTGCTACTAGCGGGGGGCAAGAGACCCAGTACTTC